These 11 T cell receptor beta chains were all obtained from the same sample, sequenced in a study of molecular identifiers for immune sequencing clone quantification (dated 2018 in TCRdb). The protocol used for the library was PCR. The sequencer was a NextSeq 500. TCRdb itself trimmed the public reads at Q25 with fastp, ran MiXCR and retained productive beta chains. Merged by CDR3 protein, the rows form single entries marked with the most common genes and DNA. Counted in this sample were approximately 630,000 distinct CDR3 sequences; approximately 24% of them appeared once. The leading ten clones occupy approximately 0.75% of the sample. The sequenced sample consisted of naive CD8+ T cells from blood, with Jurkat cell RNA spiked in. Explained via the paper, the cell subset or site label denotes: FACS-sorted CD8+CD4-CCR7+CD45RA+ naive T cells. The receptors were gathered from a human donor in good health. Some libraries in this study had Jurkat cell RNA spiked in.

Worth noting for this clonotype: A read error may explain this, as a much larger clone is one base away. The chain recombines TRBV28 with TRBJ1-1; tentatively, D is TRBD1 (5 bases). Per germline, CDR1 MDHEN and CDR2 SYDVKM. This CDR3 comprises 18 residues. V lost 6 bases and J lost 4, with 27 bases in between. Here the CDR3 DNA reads TGTGCCAGCAGCCTCCCCCCACCCAGGTCCGGGGGTATCACTGAAGCTTTCTTT. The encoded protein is CASSLPPPRSGGITEAFF.

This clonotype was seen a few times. The CDR3 DNA sequence: TGTGCCAGCAGCCCTAGGGACAGGGGGCTTTGGACCGGGGAGCTGTTTTTT. Translation: CASSPRDRGLWTGELFF. The genes are TRBV9 and TRBJ2-2; 12 positions agree with TRBD1. The CDR3 has 17 residues. The germline V gene has CDR1 SGDLS and CDR2 YYNGEE. Germline trimming cut 4 bases from V and 5 bases from J; bases unmatched to any gene: 9.

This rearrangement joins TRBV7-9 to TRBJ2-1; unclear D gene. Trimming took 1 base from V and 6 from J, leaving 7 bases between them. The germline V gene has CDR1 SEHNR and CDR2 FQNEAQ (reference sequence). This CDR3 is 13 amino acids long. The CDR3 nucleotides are TGTGCCAGCAGCTTAGTGGCGGTCAATGAGCAGTTCTTC. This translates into CASSLVAVNEQFF.

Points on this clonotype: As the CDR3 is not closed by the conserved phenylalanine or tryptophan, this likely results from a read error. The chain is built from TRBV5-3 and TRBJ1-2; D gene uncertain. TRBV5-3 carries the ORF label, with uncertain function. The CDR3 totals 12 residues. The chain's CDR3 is CASSLTGNGYTL. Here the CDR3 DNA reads TGTGCCAGCAGCTTGACGGGGAATGGCTACACCCTC.

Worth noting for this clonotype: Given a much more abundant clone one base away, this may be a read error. The CDR3 reads CASSLNRDSEAFF. The CDR3 DNA is TGTGCCAGCAGTTTAAATAGGGATTCTGAAGCTTTCTTT. The chain carries TRBV12-3 or TRBV12-4 and TRBJ1-1, with unresolved D. This CDR3 is built from 13 residues. V shed 2 bases and J shed 6 bases, with 10 bases lying between them.

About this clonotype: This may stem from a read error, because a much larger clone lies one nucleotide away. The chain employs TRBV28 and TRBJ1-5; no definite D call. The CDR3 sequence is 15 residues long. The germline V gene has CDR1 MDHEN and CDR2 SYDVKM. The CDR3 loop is CAGSFSGRLNQPQHF. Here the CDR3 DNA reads TGTGCCGGCAGTTTTAGTGGGAGGCTCAATCAGCCCCAGCATTTT.

DNA for the CDR3: TGTGCCAGCAGCACCGGGGGGACAGGGGGCTACGAGCAGTACTTC. Amino acids: CASSTGGTGGYEQYF. The gene calls are TRBV9 and TRBJ2-7, with 11 bases fitting TRBD1. The germline CDR1 and CDR2 sequences are SGDLS and YYNGEE. With 4 bases clipped from V and 3 bases from J, the junction kept 6 bases outside the gene matches. The CDR3 is made up of 15 amino acids.

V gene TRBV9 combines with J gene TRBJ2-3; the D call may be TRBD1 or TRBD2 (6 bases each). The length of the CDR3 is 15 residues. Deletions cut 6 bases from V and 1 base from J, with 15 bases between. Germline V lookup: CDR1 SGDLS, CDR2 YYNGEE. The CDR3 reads CASTSPGGGTDTQYF. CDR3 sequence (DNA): TGTGCCAGCACGTCGCCCGGGGGCGGCACAGATACGCAGTATTTT.

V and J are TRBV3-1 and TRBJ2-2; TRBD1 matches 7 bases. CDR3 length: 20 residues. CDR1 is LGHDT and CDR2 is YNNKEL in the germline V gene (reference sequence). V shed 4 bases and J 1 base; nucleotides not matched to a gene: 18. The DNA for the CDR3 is TGTGCCAGCAGCCCAGAGACGACGAAGATGACAGGGTTGAACACCGGGGAGCTGTTTTTT. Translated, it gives CASSPETTKMTGLNTGELFF.

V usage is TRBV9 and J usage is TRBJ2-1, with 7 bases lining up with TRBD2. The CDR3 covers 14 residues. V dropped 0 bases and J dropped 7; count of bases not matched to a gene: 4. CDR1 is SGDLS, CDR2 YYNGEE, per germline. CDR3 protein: CASSVAFSGNEQFF. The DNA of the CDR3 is TGTGCCAGCAGCGTAGCTTTTAGCGGGAATGAGCAGTTCTTC.

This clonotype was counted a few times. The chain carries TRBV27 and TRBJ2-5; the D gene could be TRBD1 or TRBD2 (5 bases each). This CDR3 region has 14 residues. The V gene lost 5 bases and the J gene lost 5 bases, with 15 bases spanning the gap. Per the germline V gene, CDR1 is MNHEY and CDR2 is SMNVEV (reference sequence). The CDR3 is CASSPSSGLETQYF. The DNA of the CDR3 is TGTGCCAGCAGTCCCTCGTCGGGGCTGGAGACCCAGTACTTC.